This T cell receptor (beta chain) stems from a study of T cell repertoires in cytomegalovirus infection. On the study more broadly: HLA-B-restricted CMV epitopes that are well studied were used alongside recently identified HLA-C-restricted ones. The public TCR beta signatures pointed to both CMV infection and matching HLA type. Regarding the study as a whole: In two of eight donors, the top clonotype was HLA-C-restricted CMV-specific. Adding up the frequency of public TCR beta families identified people who carried CMV plus the relevant HLA.

This clonotype was seen only a few times. Its antigen remains unknown. The CDR3 totals 15 residues. CDR1 is SGHAT and CDR2 is FQNNGV in the germline V gene. The V gene lost 1 base and the J gene lost 3 bases, with 12 bases spanning the gap. TCRdb fed the reads into MiXCR, producing one record per CDR3 protein. The sample lists just over 450,000 distinct CDR3 sequences; approximately 46% were seen once. Sample: cultured PBMCs, taken from culture after CMV antigen stimulation. This TCR was sampled from a human donor in good health (CMV status not recorded). Some clones in this sample may be carry-over from other donors' samples. The chain is built from TRBV11-2 and TRBJ2-5; tentatively, D is TRBD2 (6 bases). The CDR3 region is CASSLVTGGKETQYF. CDR3 coding DNA: TGTGCCAGCAGCTTAGTCACCGGGGGTAAAGAGACCCAGTACTTC.